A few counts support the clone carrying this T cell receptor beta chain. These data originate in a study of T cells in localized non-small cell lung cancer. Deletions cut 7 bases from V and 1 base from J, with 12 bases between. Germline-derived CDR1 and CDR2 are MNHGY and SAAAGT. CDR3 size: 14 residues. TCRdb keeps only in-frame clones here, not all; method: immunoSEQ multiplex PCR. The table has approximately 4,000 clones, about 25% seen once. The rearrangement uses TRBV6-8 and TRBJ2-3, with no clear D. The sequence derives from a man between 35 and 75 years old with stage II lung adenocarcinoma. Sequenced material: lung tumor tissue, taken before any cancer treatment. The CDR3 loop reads CASIELARTDTQYF. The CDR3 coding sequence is TGTGCCAGCATCGAACTCGCTCGCACAGATACGCAGTATTTT.